The rows below give T cell receptor beta chains drawn from one sample of a study of early T cells in non-severe SARS-CoV-2 infection. TCRdb reanalysed the 5' RACE reads using MiXCR and keeps one entry per CDR3 protein. The data show around 99,000 distinct CDR3 sequences, roughly 11% seen once. The sample taken for sequencing was whole blood. All receptors come from an adult who was a healthcare worker with PCR-confirmed SARS-CoV-2 infection or an uninfected control (not recorded which). CDR3s include the opening cysteine and the closing phenylalanine or tryptophan. A D gene is named only where the DNA matches it firmly. The size field is filled for only some rows; it gives once, few, many or a size class.

V	D	size	J	CDR3	DNA
TRBV28	NA	few	TRBJ2-7	CASGDPSYEQYF	TGTGCCAGCGGTGACCCATCCTACGAGCAGTACTTC
TRBV30	TRBD1	many	TRBJ2-1	CAWSPTRGEQFF	TGTGCCTGGAGTCCTACCAGGGGGGAGCAGTTCTTC
TRBV18	TRBD2	many	TRBJ2-5	CASSPPGLGVVETQYF	TGTGCCAGCTCACCACCGGGACTAGGAGTTGTGGAGACCCAGTACTTC
TRBV10-3	NA	NA	TRBJ1-5	CAISDLREGQPQHF	TGTGCCATCAGTGATTTAAGGGAGGGCCAGCCCCAGCATTTT
TRBV6-5	NA	many	TRBJ2-1	CASSYSSEGNEQFF	TGTGCCAGCAGTTACTCGAGTGAAGGCAATGAGCAGTTCTTC
TRBV5-1	NA	many	TRBJ1-1	CASSMRTASEAFF	TGCGCCAGCAGCATGCGGACGGCCTCTGAAGCTTTCTTT
TRBV12-3/TRBV12-4	NA	NA	TRBJ2-1	CASCLGQGHEQFF	TGTGCCAGCTGCCTCGGGCAGGGTCATGAGCAGTTCTTC
TRBV28	NA	few	TRBJ1-6	CASRDRRVSSYNSPLHF	TGTGCCAGCAGGGATCGTCGGGTTAGCTCCTATAATTCACCCCTCCACTTT
TRBV10-2	NA	many	TRBJ2-3	CASSEAANTDTQYF	TGCGCCAGCAGTGAAGCGGCGAACACAGATACGCAGTATTTT
TRBV7-9	NA	NA	TRBJ1-4	CASSLDTVGEKLFF	TGTGCCAGCAGCTTAGACACAGTAGGCGAAAAACTGTTTTTT
TRBV28	TRBD2	many	TRBJ2-3	CASSVIAGVNTDTQYF	TGTGCCAGCAGTGTTATAGCGGGAGTGAACACAGATACGCAGTATTTT
TRBV28	NA	few	TRBJ2-7	CASSLGRDYEQYF	TGTGCCAGCAGTTTGGGCAGGGACTACGAGCAGTACTTC
TRBV6-5	TRBD1	few	TRBJ1-2	CASSYVGQGTYGYTF	TGTGCCAGCAGTTACGTGGGACAGGGGACCTATGGCTACACCTTC
TRBV28	NA	many	TRBJ2-3	CASRKGRKGVGDTQYF	TGTGCCAGCCGGAAGGGACGTAAAGGAGTGGGAGATACGCAGTATTTT
TRBV3-1	NA	NA	TRBJ1-4	CASSRQTEGEKLFF	TGTGCCAGCAGCCGTCAAACCGAGGGGGAAAAACTGTTTTTT
TRBV28	NA	few	TRBJ1-4	CASSLRQTSEKLFF	TGTGCCAGCAGTTTACGACAGACTTCTGAAAAACTGTTTTTT
TRBV28	NA	few	TRBJ1-5	CASSLSGYQPQHF	TGTGCCAGCAGTTTATCAGGGTACCAGCCCCAGCATTTT
TRBV18	NA	few	TRBJ2-5	CASSPPSRKETQYF	TGTGCCAGCTCACCACCGTCTAGAAAAGAGACCCAGTACTTC
TRBV12-3/TRBV12-4	TRBD2	few	TRBJ2-1	CASSSMGLAGKVEQFF	TGTGCCAGCAGCTCGATGGGACTAGCGGGAAAGGTTGAGCAGTTCTTC
TRBV20-1	TRBD2	few	TRBJ2-5	CSARDRLGIAGETQYF	TGCAGTGCTAGGGATCGACTGGGAATAGCGGGTGAGACCCAGTACTTC
TRBV20-1	TRBD2	many	TRBJ2-3	CSARDPGTSGNTDTQYF	TGCAGTGCTAGAGATCCTGGGACTAGCGGAAACACAGATACGCAGTATTTT
TRBV19	NA	many	TRBJ1-5	CASSSGLTRGGPNQPQHF	TGTGCCAGTAGTTCAGGTCTAACGAGGGGAGGACCTAATCAGCCCCAGCATTTT
TRBV6-5	NA	few	TRBJ1-1	CASIPAPGANTEAFF	TGTGCCAGCATCCCCGCGCCGGGTGCGAACACTGAAGCTTTCTTT
TRBV28	NA	NA	TRBJ2-4	CASSFYGIQYF	TGTGCCAGCAGTTTCTACGGCATTCAGTACTTC
TRBV25-1	NA	many	TRBJ2-7	CASSEWGDGSPEQYF	TGTGCCAGCAGTGAATGGGGGGACGGCTCACCCGAGCAGTACTTC
TRBV7-9	NA	many	TRBJ1-6	CASSSLGLGSWPINSPLHF	TGTGCCAGCAGCTCGCTGGGGCTCGGATCCTGGCCCATCAATTCACCCCTCCACTTT
TRBV7-3	NA	NA	TRBJ2-5	CASSLTGGTEETQYF	TGTGCCAGCAGCTTAACCGGGGGCACCGAAGAGACCCAGTACTTC
TRBV10-2	NA	many	TRBJ2-1	CASSEIKNEQFF	TGCGCCAGCAGTGAGATCAAGAATGAGCAGTTCTTC
TRBV10-3	NA	many	TRBJ2-2	CAISGGLKQRNTGELFF	TGTGCCATCAGTGGAGGGTTGAAACAACGAAACACCGGGGAGCTGTTTTTT
TRBV11-2	NA	few	TRBJ1-1	CASSLDPAPNTEAFF	TGTGCCAGCAGCTTAGACCCCGCCCCGAACACTGAAGCTTTCTTT
TRBV25-1	NA	many	TRBJ1-5	CASSESGPRNQPQHF	TGTGCCAGCAGTGAGTCGGGGCCTCGCAATCAGCCCCAGCATTTT
TRBV5-1	NA	NA	TRBJ2-1	CASSLARGNEQFF	TGCGCCAGCAGCTTGGCCCGGGGGAATGAGCAGTTCTTC
TRBV29-1	NA	NA	TRBJ2-7	CSLRVRDEQYF	TGCAGCCTCAGAGTACGGGACGAGCAGTACTTC
TRBV7-9	TRBD1	NA	TRBJ2-4	CASSSDRVTKNIQYF	TGTGCCAGCAGCTCGGACAGGGTCACCAAAAACATTCAGTACTTC
TRBV7-2	NA	many	TRBJ2-3	CASSVEGLGPDTQYF	TGTGCCAGCAGCGTAGAGGGCCTAGGCCCAGATACGCAGTATTTT
TRBV6-2/TRBV6-3	NA	NA	TRBJ2-7	CASSYGAFSYEQYF	TGTGCCAGCAGTTACGGGGCGTTCTCCTACGAGCAGTACTTC
TRBV3-1	NA	many	TRBJ1-1	CASSLGQDTEAFF	TGTGCCAGCAGCTTGGGACAAGACACTGAAGCTTTCTTT
TRBV28	TRBD2	NA	TRBJ2-1	CASSQTSGRLTFF	TGTGCCAGCAGTCAGACTAGCGGGAGGCTTACTTTCTTC
TRBV20-1	NA	many	TRBJ2-5	CSAVEVLGQETQYF	TGCAGTGCCGTAGAGGTATTAGGGCAAGAGACCCAGTACTTC
TRBV11-3	NA	NA	TRBJ2-1	CASSLGSKYEQFF	TGTGCCAGCAGCTTAGGATCCAAATATGAGCAGTTCTTC
TRBV11-2	NA	many	TRBJ2-7	CASSFEAEQYF	TGTGCCAGCAGCTTTGAGGCCGAGCAGTACTTC
TRBV6-6	TRBD1	many	TRBJ2-7	CASSLRPGQAPLGDF	TGTGCCAGCAGTCTTAGGCCGGGACAGGCGCCGTTGGGTGACTTC
TRBV28	NA	many	TRBJ2-6	CASSLAGTGANVLTF	TGTGCCAGCAGTTTGGCAGGGACTGGGGCCAACGTCCTGACTTTC
TRBV10-3	NA	NA	TRBJ1-4	CAISDGGATNEKLFF	TGTGCCATCAGTGACGGGGGGGCGACTAATGAAAAACTGTTTTTT
TRBV27	NA	many	TRBJ2-2	CASRWGRGGELFF	TGTGCCAGCCGATGGGGGAGAGGCGGGGAGCTGTTTTTT
TRBV4-1	TRBD2	many	TRBJ2-7	CASSQGSSGKAYEQYF	TGCGCCAGCAGCCAAGGTAGCAGCGGGAAGGCCTACGAGCAGTACTTC
TRBV18	NA	many	TRBJ2-7	CASSSGPGYDQYF	TGTGCCAGCTCATCCGGACCCGGCTACGACCAGTACTTC
TRBV7-6	TRBD1	many	TRBJ1-6	CASSPGDRAPLHF	TGTGCCAGCAGCCCGGGGGACAGAGCACCCCTCCACTTT
TRBV5-4	NA	few	TRBJ2-5	CASSLRWTVETQYF	TGTGCCAGCAGCTTGAGGTGGACAGTAGAGACCCAGTACTTC